This entry is about one T cell receptor beta chain. No antigen is known for it. With 60 Vbeta and 13 Jbeta primers, the PCR was carried out. Sequenced by immunoSEQ multiplex PCR; TCRdb stores in-frame clones only, minus some. The sample includes roughly 150,000 clones, 65% to 85% of them seen just once. The sample belongs to a study of cytomegalovirus exposure and HLA in healthy donors. Regarding the study as a whole: Earlier findings revealed that most TCR beta V segments proved productive either about 90% or about 30% of the time. According to a later analysis, donors in an Asian-associated ancestry cluster reportedly had fewer N-insertions than the roughly 720-donor mean. Follow-up analysis found HLA locus-dependent TCR association rates, highest for DRB1 and lowest for HLA-C.

Germline V gene sequence: CDR1 ENHRY, CDR2 SYGVKD. The CDR3 spans 14 residues. With 6 bases removed from V and 1 base from J, the gap between germline ends came to 12 bases. The sequence derives from a woman in her forties or fifties in good health and CMV-seropositive. The specimen was PBMCs. The chain uses TRBV10-3 and TRBJ1-1; maybe TRBD1 (6 bases). CDR3 amino acids: CAIRGQNPNTEAFF. CDR3 bases: TGTGCCATCAGAGGACAGAATCCGAACACTGAAGCTTTCTTT.